These 19 T cell receptor beta chains were sequenced from one sample in a study of T cells after posttransplantation cyclophosphamide. Profiling relied on immunoSEQ multiplex PCR, and the TCRdb table lists in-frame clones only, not all of them. The sample includes tens of thousands of clones, around 80% of them seen just once. Treatment was busulfan-fludarabine conditioning, a marrow graft, and cyclophosphamide on days +3 and +4. The sequencing used CD4+ T cells sorted from blood, collected 1903 days after a stem cell transplant with posttransplant cyclophosphamide. These TCRs come from a female patient aged 40 to 50 who received an allogeneic stem cell transplant from a related donor, was CMV-positive, and had no GVHD. Certain T cells may be donor cells from the graft.

This clone turned up a few times. The chain uses TRBV19 and TRBJ1-1; D perhaps matches TRBD1 (5 bases). Germline lookup yields CDR1 LNHDA and CDR2 SQIVND (reference sequence). V gave up 0 bases and J gave up 0 bases, with 5 bases separating them. CDR3 length: 14 amino acids. This CDR3 is CASSIEGLNTEAFF. The CDR3 region has the DNA TGTGCCAGTAGTATAGAGGGGCTGAACACTGAAGCTTTCTTT.

The chain carries TRBV7-3 and TRBJ2-3; D remains ambiguous. V lost 5 bases and J lost 3, with 12 bases in between. The CDR3 consists of 14 residues. Germline CDR1 and CDR2: SGHTA and FQGTGA. The CDR3 region is CASSLHHRTDTQYF. For the CDR3, the DNA is TGTGCCAGCAGCCTTCATCACAGAACAGATACGCAGTATTTT.

This clone appeared a single time. The rearrangement uses TRBV28 and TRBJ2-3; 11 bases agree with TRBD2. The V gene end was trimmed by 6 bases and the J gene end by 0 bases; junction bases not matched to a gene: 2. The CDR3 extends over 15 amino acids. In germline, CDR1 is MDHEN, CDR2 SYDVKM. Here the CDR3 DNA reads TGTGCCAGCAGGAGACTAGCGGGAAGCACAGATACGCAGTATTTT. The encoded protein is CASRRLAGSTDTQYF.

Only a few counts were recorded for this clone. The chain carries TRBV7-8 and TRBJ1-1, with TRBD1 identical over 7 bases. This CDR3 is built from 15 residues. Germline V gene lookup returns CDR1 SGHVS and CDR2 FQNEAQ. Trimming at V came to 0 bases and at J to 3 bases, leaving 4 bases not matched to a gene. DNA of the CDR3: TGTGCCAGCAGCTTAGCGACAGGGAAGGACACTGAAGCTTTCTTT. Amino acid sequence: CASSLATGKDTEAFF.

This chain uses TRBV19 with TRBJ2-7, with 7 positions matching TRBD1. With V trimmed by 5 bases and J by 0 bases, 7 bases remained unmatched. Germline CDR1 is LNHDA and CDR2 is SQIVND (reference sequence). The CDR3 runs to 15 residues. CDR3 DNA: TGTGCCAGTAGTCTCACGGGACAGAGCTCCTACGAGCAGTACTTC. Protein sequence: CASSLTGQSSYEQYF.

The gene calls are TRBV7-2 and TRBJ2-1; 9 positions agree with TRBD2. Trimming cost V 3 bases and J 4 bases; bases outside gene matches: 7. Germline lookup yields CDR1 SGHTA and CDR2 FQGNSA. This CDR3 is built from 16 residues. The DNA for the CDR3 is TGTGCCAGCAGCTTTGGAGCGGGGGGCCCGTACAATGAGCAGTTCTTC. Translation gives CASSFGAGGPYNEQFF.

The chain joins TRBV27 to TRBJ1-3, with TRBD1 identical over 8 bases. CDR1 is MNHEY, CDR2 SMNVEV, per germline (reference sequence). The length of the CDR3 is 13 residues. Trimming removed 6 bases from V and 10 bases from J; junction bases left unmatched: 8. The CDR3 DNA follows: TGTGCCAGCAGGGGACAGGCCGAGGGGACCATATATTTT. This encodes CASRGQAEGTIYF.

The chain recombines TRBV9 with TRBJ1-2; D might be TRBD1 (5 bases). V was pared by 6 bases and J by 3 bases, with 15 bases between. Germline V gene sequence: CDR1 SGDLS, CDR2 YYNGEE. The CDR3 extends over 14 amino acids. The CDR3 loop is CASTARQLHYGYTF. Here the CDR3 DNA reads TGTGCCAGCACCGCGAGACAGCTCCACTATGGCTACACCTTC.

The chain employs TRBV5-1 and TRBJ2-2, with 8 bases lining up with TRBD1. Germline CDR1 and CDR2: SGHRS and YFSETQ. Trimming removed 4 bases from V and 1 base from J; junction bases left unmatched: 6. The CDR3 extends over 16 amino acids. The CDR3 protein is CASSHKGQVNTGELFF. The CDR3 DNA reads as TGCGCCAGCAGCCACAAGGGACAGGTGAACACCGGGGAGCTGTTTTTT.

This clone has just a few counts. The CDR3 bases are TGTGCCAGCAGCGTAGGGCCAGGGGTTGGGGGCACTGAAGCTTTCTTT. Protein product: CASSVGPGVGGTEAFF. The rearrangement uses TRBV9 and TRBJ1-1, with D possibly being TRBD1 (6 bases). The CDR3 extends over 16 amino acids. CDR1 and CDR2 (germline): SGDLS, YYNGEE. V shed 0 bases and J shed 4 bases, with 16 bases lying between them. Drawing the rest from reference TRBV9 and TRBJ1-1, the complete variable domain is DSGVTQTPKHLITATGQRVTLRCSPRSGDLSVYWYQQSLDQGLQFLIQYYNGEERAKGNILERFSAQQFPDLHSELNLSSLELGDSALYFCASSVGPGVGGTEAFFGQGTRLTVV.

This chain links TRBV4-3 with TRBJ2-3; 13 bases map to TRBD2. Germline V gene data show CDR1 as LGHNA and CDR2 as YSLEER. CDR3 size: 14 residues. The V gene end was trimmed by 4 bases and the J gene end by 12 bases; junction bases not matched to a gene: 7. The DNA for the CDR3 is TGCGCCAGCAGCCCGGGACTAGCGGGGTTTCAACAGTATTTT. It is translated as CASSPGLAGFQQYF.

This clone is a singleton in its sample. CDR3 in DNA: TGTGCCAGCAGCGTAGAACCCGGTACGACAGGGACCCAGTACTTC. It translates to CASSVEPGTTGTQYF. V gene TRBV9 combines with J gene TRBJ2-5; the D gene is possibly TRBD1 (6 bases). The germline V and J ends were trimmed by 0 bases and 7 bases, with 16 bases remaining between them. Looked up from germline, CDR1 is SGDLS and CDR2 is YYNGEE. This CDR3 contains 15 residues. The entire variable domain, with the rest obtained from reference TRBV9 and TRBJ2-5, is as follows: DSGVTQTPKHLITATGQRVTLRCSPRSGDLSVYWYQQSLDQGLQFLIQYYNGEERAKGNILERFSAQQFPDLHSELNLSSLELGDSALYFCASSVEPGTTGTQYFGPGTRLLVL.

This clone was seen a single time. This chain joins TRBV2 and TRBJ2-3; 8 bases line up with TRBD2. Per germline, CDR1 SNHLY and CDR2 FYNNEI. The CDR3 has 13 amino acids. Trimming at V came to 8 bases and at J to 4 bases, leaving 5 bases not matched to a gene. The CDR3: CASVAGGSDTQYF. The CDR3 DNA follows: TGTGCCAGCGTCGCGGGGGGCTCAGATACGCAGTATTTT.

This chain uses TRBV5-1 with TRBJ2-7, with TRBD1 matching over 11 bases. CDR3 size: 16 residues. Germline V CDR1 and CDR2: SGHRS, YFSETQ. Losses at the gene ends were 5 bases for V and 3 bases for J; bases not matched to a gene: 10. CDR3 residues: CASSLGTGGTGYEQYF. For the CDR3, the DNA is TGCGCCAGCAGTCTTGGGACAGGGGGGACGGGCTACGAGCAGTACTTC.

The gene calls are TRBV7-2 and TRBJ1-2, with D possibly matching TRBD1 (5 bases). CDR3 length: 14 residues. With 3 bases removed from V and 0 bases from J, the gap between germline ends came to 8 bases. In germline, CDR1 is SGHTA, CDR2 FQGNSA. The CDR3: CASSFDSSNYGYTF. Written as DNA, the CDR3 is TGTGCCAGCAGCTTTGACAGCTCTAACTATGGCTACACCTTC.

The chain employs TRBV10-1 and TRBJ2-1; D not resolved. This CDR3 has 14 residues. Germline values: CDR1 WNHNN, CDR2 SYGVQD (reference sequence). Trimming left V 5 bases short and J 0 bases short, with 8 bases between. CDR3 residues: CASSPWSSYNEQFF. The DNA for the CDR3 is TGCGCCAGCAGTCCCTGGAGCTCCTACAATGAGCAGTTCTTC.

This clone was seen more than once but under ten times. The V and J genes are TRBV19 and TRBJ2-1, with TRBD2 matching 14 bases. This CDR3 is 14 amino acids long. V shed 5 bases and J 7 bases; nucleotides not matched to a gene: 1. Germline V CDR1 and CDR2: LNHDA, SQIVND (reference sequence). The CDR3 coding sequence is TGTGCCAGTAGTTGGACTAGCGGGGGGAATGAGCAGTTCTTC. Translated: CASSWTSGGNEQFF.

The chain uses TRBV4-2 and TRBJ2-1, with TRBD2 matching over 11 bases. Germline V gives CDR1 LGHNA, CDR2 YNFKEQ. The CDR3 is 16 amino acids. The trim removed 5 bases at V and 4 bases at J, leaving 7 bases unmatched. The CDR3 DNA sequence: TGTGCCAGCAGCGGGGCTAGCGGGGGGAATTACAATGAGCAGTTCTTC. This gives the protein CASSGASGGNYNEQFF.

J is TRBJ1-6 and V is TRBV10-3; no definite D call. V dropped 2 bases and J dropped 6 bases, with 8 bases sitting between them. This CDR3 has 14 residues. Germline CDR1 ENHRY, CDR2 SYGVKD. CDR3: CAISEGRSNSPLHF. The DNA of the CDR3 is TGTGCCATCAGTGAGGGCAGGTCTAATTCACCCCTCCACTTT.